This T cell receptor beta chain emerged from a study of blood T cell repertoires in COVID-19. The CDR3 is made up of 13 amino acids. V was clipped by 3 bases and J by 5 bases, with 10 bases between them. Germline CDR1 and CDR2: SGHTA and FQGTGA. Clones were read by immunoSEQ multiplex PCR, and TCRdb kept only the in-frame ones, dropping some. This sample carries about 260,000 clones, about 88% of them seen once, and the ten largest clones take over 5%. The sequence was obtained from a woman aged 60-70 years with COVID-19, enrolled during active disease. J is TRBJ1-2 and V is TRBV7-3, with D possibly matching TRBD1 (5 bases). Sample: peripheral blood. CDR3: CASSLGPEYGYTF. The CDR3 bases are TGTGCCAGCAGCTTGGGGCCAGAATATGGCTACACCTTC.